This record concerns one T cell receptor (beta chain) sequence. Its specificity is not known. Germline V gene lookup returns CDR1 SGHVS and CDR2 FQNEAQ. V was cut by 4 bases and J by 0 bases, with 13 bases left in between. The CDR3 is 16 residues long. The source of the sample is a study of STAT3 mutations in large granular lymphocyte leukemia. Across the whole study: Immunosuppressive therapy was given to more than half of T-LGLL patients. Notes on the study in general: In several patients, dominant TCR clone burden exceeded STAT3 mutant burden. All newly emerging clones after therapy were STAT3 wild type. Persisting codominant clonotypes may have hidden a small pathogenic clone. Every T-cell large granular lymphocyte leukemia patient had at least one immunodominant TCR beta clonotype.

Some clones are missing from TCRdb's copy, which holds only in-frame ones; the method was immunoSEQ multiplex PCR. The sample gives 20,000 or so clones, about 90% of which show up once; nearly 45% is in the top ten. This clonotype originated in a man between 60 and 75 years old with T-cell large granular lymphocyte leukemia. Some clones in this sample may be carry-over from other donors' samples. The V and J genes are TRBV7-8 and TRBJ1-3; D unresolved. Specimen: peripheral blood mononuclear cells. The CDR3 bases are TGTGCCAGCAGCTCCAAGTTCCAGATCTCTGGAAACACCATATATTTT. Translation gives CASSSKFQISGNTIYF.